A selection of T cell receptor beta chains follows, all from one sample in a study of cytomegalovirus exposure and HLA in healthy donors. The assay was immunoSEQ multiplex PCR, and TCRdb's table has in-frame clones only and misses some. The sample has fewer than 300,000 clones; 85% to 90% are singletons. Sequenced sample: PBMCs. Receptors originate from a woman in her late teens or twenties in good health and CMV-seronegative. Both conserved end residues are part of each CDR3. A D gene is named only where the DNA matches it firmly. Clone size is given for some rows only: seen once, a few or many times, or a class if the clone is expanded.

TGTGCCTGGACCGGGACAGCTTTCGGTGGCTACACCTTC,CAWTGTAFGGYTF,TRBD1,TRBJ1-2,NA,TRBV30
TGCGCCAGCAGACAGAGGACAGGGAACACCGGGGAGCTGTTTTTT,CASRQRTGNTGELFF,TRBD1,TRBJ2-2,NA,TRBV5-1
TGTGCCAGCAGCATCTCAGGCTTAGAGACCCAGTACTTC,CASSISGLETQYF,NA,TRBJ2-5,NA,TRBV9
TGTGCCAGCAGTTTCGGGACTACTACTGAAGCTTTCTTT,CASSFGTTTEAFF,NA,TRBJ1-1,NA,TRBV27
TGTGCCAGCACATGGTCGGCCTACAATGAGCAGTTCTTC,CASTWSAYNEQFF,NA,TRBJ2-1,NA,TRBV28
TGTGCCACCAGCACACCGACAGGTGAAGCCCAGCATTTT,CATSTPTGEAQHF,NA,TRBJ1-5,few,TRBV15
TGCGCCAGCAGGGGAGGTCCTGAAGCTTTCTTT,CASRGGPEAFF,NA,TRBJ1-1,NA,TRBV5-1
TGCAGCGTTGTTCGGGGGGGCACTGAAGCTTTCTTT,CSVVRGGTEAFF,NA,TRBJ1-1,NA,TRBV29-1
TGTGCCAGCAGGTCCGGACAGGGAGCTGGAAACACCATATATTTT,CASRSGQGAGNTIYF,TRBD1,TRBJ1-3,NA,TRBV28
TGCGCCAGCAGCTTTATGAACCCGAGCTACAATGAGCAGTTCTTC,CASSFMNPSYNEQFF,NA,TRBJ2-1,NA,TRBV5-1
TGTGCCAGCAGTCTAAGCGGTCCCAGTTACGAGCAGTACTTC,CASSLSGPSYEQYF,NA,TRBJ2-7,few,TRBV28
TGTGCCAGCAGCCGGGGCAGGGGACAAACCGGGGAGCTGTTTTTT,CASSRGRGQTGELFF,NA,TRBJ2-2,NA,TRBV5-4
TGTGCCAGCAGTTTGCCTCAGGGTCTAGCGGGACTAAACAATGAGCAGTTCTTC,CASSLPQGLAGLNNEQFF,TRBD2,TRBJ2-1,NA,TRBV28
TGTGCCAGCAGTACCGTAGCGGGATTATTATACGAGCAGTACTTC,CASSTVAGLLYEQYF,TRBD2,TRBJ2-7,NA,TRBV5-4
TGTGCCAGCAGCGTAGAGGGGGCGCCCAATTCACCCCTCCACTTT,CASSVEGAPNSPLHF,TRBD1,TRBJ1-6,NA,TRBV9
TGTGCCAGCAGCCCCCTTGGGGTTAGCGGGAGGAGAGATACGCAGTATTTT,CASSPLGVSGRRDTQYF,TRBD2,TRBJ2-3,few,TRBV14
TGTGCCACCAGCAGTGATGACAGGGACGTTAATCAGCCCCAGCATTTT,CATSSDDRDVNQPQHF,TRBD1,TRBJ1-5,NA,TRBV15
TGTGCCAGCAGTGAAGCCATAGGGGGAGAGCAGTACTTC,CASSEAIGGEQYF,NA,TRBJ2-7,NA,TRBV2
TGTGCCAGCAGTTATAGGAGCTCCTACGAGCAGTACTTC,CASSYRSSYEQYF,NA,TRBJ2-7,NA,TRBV5-6
TGTGCCAGCAGTTTCCGACAGGAGAACACTGAAGCTTTCTTT,CASSFRQENTEAFF,NA,TRBJ1-1,NA,TRBV27
TGTGCCAGCAGCTTTCGACAGGACACCACCGGGGAGCTGTTTTTT,CASSFRQDTTGELFF,NA,TRBJ2-2,NA,TRBV7-9
TGTGCCACCAGCAGAGATCTGGGACAGGTGGGTCAGCCCCAGCATTTT,CATSRDLGQVGQPQHF,TRBD1,TRBJ1-5,few,TRBV15
TGTGCCAGTAGTATGGGCAAATACGAGCAGTACTTC,CASSMGKYEQYF,NA,TRBJ2-7,NA,TRBV19
TGTGCCACCAGCAGGACAAATTCCTACGAGCAGTACTTC,CATSRTNSYEQYF,NA,TRBJ2-7,NA,TRBV15
TGTGCCAGCAGTTCCACCAGACAGGGGTCGTTCAATGAAAAACTGTTTTTT,CASSSTRQGSFNEKLFF,TRBD1,TRBJ1-4,NA,TRBV28
TGTGCCAGCAGCGAATCGTTGCAGGGTGGTGGCTATGGCTACACCTTC,CASSESLQGGGYGYTF,NA,TRBJ1-2,few,TRBV9
TGCGCCAGCAGCAATAAACAGAGGGATGTTACAGATACGCAGTATTTT,CASSNKQRDVTDTQYF,NA,TRBJ2-3,NA,TRBV5-1
TGTGCCAGCAGTCGACAGGGGGCGTGGGAAAAACTGTTTTTT,CASSRQGAWEKLFF,TRBD1,TRBJ1-4,NA,TRBV6-5